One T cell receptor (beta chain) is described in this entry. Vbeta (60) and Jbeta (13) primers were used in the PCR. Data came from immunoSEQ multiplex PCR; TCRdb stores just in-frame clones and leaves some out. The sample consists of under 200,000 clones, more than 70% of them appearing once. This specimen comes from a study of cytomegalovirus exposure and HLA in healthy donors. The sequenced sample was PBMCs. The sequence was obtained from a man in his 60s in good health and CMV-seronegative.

CDR3 sequence reads: CASSVFAGGRTDTQYF. The CDR3 DNA follows: TGTGCCAGCAGCGTATTTGCGGGAGGGCGCACAGATACGCAGTATTTT. The chain combines TRBV9 with TRBJ2-3; 9 bases are shared with TRBD2. Unmatched junction bases numbered 4, after V lost 1 base and J lost 1 base. The germline CDR1 and CDR2 sequences are SGDLS and YYNGEE. The CDR3 extends over 16 amino acids.